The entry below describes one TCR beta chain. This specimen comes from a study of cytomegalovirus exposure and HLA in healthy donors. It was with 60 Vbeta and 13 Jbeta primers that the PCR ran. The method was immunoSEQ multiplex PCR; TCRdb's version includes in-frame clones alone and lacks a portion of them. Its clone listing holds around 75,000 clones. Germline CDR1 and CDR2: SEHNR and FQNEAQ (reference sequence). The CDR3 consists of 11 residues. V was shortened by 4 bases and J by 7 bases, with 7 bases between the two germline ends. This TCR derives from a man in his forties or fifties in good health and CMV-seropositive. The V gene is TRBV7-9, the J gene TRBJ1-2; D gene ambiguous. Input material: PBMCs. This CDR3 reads CASSSVAGYTF. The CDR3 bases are TGTGCCAGCAGCTCGGTTGCTGGCTACACCTTC.